The 14 T cell receptor beta chains below come from one sample, sequenced in a study of blood T cell repertoires in COVID-19. TCRdb keeps only in-frame clones here, not all; method: immunoSEQ multiplex PCR. The sample lists approximately 230,000 clones; 65% to 90% were seen once. Sequencing was performed on PBMCs or T cells enriched from blood (not recorded which). These TCRs come from a middle-aged man who had recovered from COVID-19.

This rearrangement joins TRBV10-3 to TRBJ2-7; weak D call: TRBD2 (6 bases). V gave up 8 bases and J gave up 0 bases, with 14 bases separating them. CDR1 ENHRY and CDR2 SYGVKD come from the germline V gene. This CDR3 contains 14 residues. CDR3 nucleotide sequence: TGTGCCATCGTGTCTAGCGCGACCTCCTACGAGCAGTACTTC. Translating gives CAIVSSATSYEQYF.

The V gene is TRBV3-1 (or the pseudogene TRBV3-2), the J gene TRBJ1-3; D is possibly TRBD1 (6 bases). The CDR3 spans 16 residues. CDR1 and CDR2 from the germline V gene are LGHDT and YNNKEL (reference sequence). Trimming left V 8 bases short and J 0 bases short, with 17 bases between. Written as DNA, the CDR3 is TGTGCCAGCCGAGCGGTGGCAGGGGTCTCTGGAAACACCATATATTTT. Translation gives CASRAVAGVSGNTIYF.

The CDR3 sequence: CASSYGGTGSVKLFF. The CDR3 DNA sequence: TGTGCCAGCAGTTACGGGGGGACAGGGTCCGTCAAACTGTTTTTT. The J gene is TRBJ1-4, the V gene TRBV6-5; 9 positions match TRBD1. CDR1 and CDR2 from the germline V gene are MNHEY and SVGAGI. The ends lost 2 bases at V and 11 bases at J; junction bases unmatched: 9. The CDR3 is 15 amino acids.

The chain carries TRBV5-1 and TRBJ2-1; the match to TRBD2 covers 15 bases. With V trimmed by 2 bases and J by 7 bases, 7 bases remained unmatched. Germline CDR1 is SGHRS and CDR2 is YFSETQ. The CDR3 totals 17 residues. CDR3 nucleotides: TGCGCCAGCAGCTTCCATGCGGGACTAGCGGGGGGTAATGAGCAGTTCTTC. Translation: CASSFHAGLAGGNEQFF.

The V and J genes are TRBV2 and TRBJ1-5, with 7 bases that match TRBD1. Germline trimming cut 8 bases from V and 0 bases from J; bases unmatched to any gene: 4. The germline gives CDR1 SNHLY, CDR2 FYNNEI. The CDR3 length is 14 residues. The DNA for the CDR3 is TGTGCCAGCCAGGGGACAGATAGCAATCAGCCCCAGCATTTT. Translated: CASQGTDSNQPQHF. The full variable domain, rest sourced from reference TRBV2 and TRBJ1-5, is EPEVTQTPSHQVTQMGQEVILRCVPISNHLYFYWYRQILGQKVEFLVSFYNNEISEKSEIFDDQFSVERPDGSNFTLKIRSTKLEDSAMYFCASQGTDSNQPQHFGDGTRLSIL.

This chain uses TRBV30 with TRBJ2-2; D possibly corresponds to TRBD1 (6 bases). Germline V gives CDR1 GTSNPN, CDR2 SVGIG (reference sequence). V was shortened by 4 bases and J by 0 bases, with 12 bases between the two germline ends. The CDR3 has 15 residues. CDR3 amino acids: CAWNFGTPNTGELFF. DNA of the CDR3: TGTGCCTGGAACTTCGGGACACCGAACACCGGGGAGCTGTTTTTT.

The chain couples TRBV19 to TRBJ1-5; 9 bases agree with TRBD1. This CDR3 spans 15 amino acids. The germline V gene encodes CDR1 LNHDA and CDR2 SQIVND (reference sequence). Germline trimming cut 5 bases from V and 7 bases from J; bases unmatched to any gene: 9. The CDR3 coding sequence is TGTGCCAGTAGTGGAGGACAGGGGAACAGGCAGCCCCAGCATTTT. Translating it yields CASSGGQGNRQPQHF. The full variable domain, in which reference TRBV19 and TRBJ1-5 provide the parts outside the CDR3, is DGGITQSPKYLFRKEGQNVTLSCEQNLNHDAMYWYRQDPGQGLRLIYYSQIVNDFQKGDIAEGYSVSREKKESFPLTVTSAQKNPTAFYLCASSGGQGNRQPQHFGDGTRLSIL.

This sequence joins TRBV2 and TRBJ1-6, with 8 bases aligning to TRBD1. With 3 bases clipped from V and 7 bases from J, the junction kept 5 bases outside the gene matches. This CDR3 contains 15 residues. Germline V gives CDR1 SNHLY, CDR2 FYNNEI. The CDR3 DNA reads TGTGCCAGCAGTGAGCAGGGGGCGCGGAATTCACCCCTCCACTTT. Its translation is CASSEQGARNSPLHF.

This chain joins TRBV5-1 and TRBJ2-5, with 9 bases aligning to TRBD2. V gave up 2 bases and J gave up 5 bases; unmatched junction bases: 7. Germline loops: CDR1 SGHRS, CDR2 YFSETQ. The CDR3 has 15 amino acids. In DNA form, the CDR3 reads TGCGCCAGCAGCTTTTTAGCGGGGGTTGAGGAGACCCAGTACTTC. Translating gives CASSFLAGVEETQYF.

This clone has only a few counts. This sequence joins TRBV5-4 and TRBJ1-2, with D unclear. Germline CDR1 and CDR2: SGHNT and YYREEE (reference sequence). This CDR3 contains 14 residues. V lost 0 bases to trimming and J lost 4 bases, with 10 bases between them. The chain's CDR3 is CASSLDSSSYGYTF. The CDR3 bases are TGTGCCAGCAGCTTGGACAGCTCCAGCTATGGCTACACCTTC.

The genes are TRBV5-1 and TRBJ1-6; 8 bases are a match to TRBD1. Trimming cost V 0 bases and J 9 bases; bases outside gene matches: 8. There are 16 residues in the CDR3. CDR1 and CDR2 from the germline V gene are SGHRS and YFSETQ. Written as DNA, the CDR3 is TGCGCCAGCAGCTTGGCCCCTGGACAGGGCGGTTCACCCCTCCACTTT. Protein: CASSLAPGQGGSPLHF.

The V and J genes are TRBV12-5 and TRBJ1-2; TRBD1 is a possible D gene (6 bases). Germline loops: CDR1 LGHNT, CDR2 FRNRAP. Trimming removed 1 base at V and 8 bases at J, with 14 bases between. The CDR3 has 14 residues. The CDR3 DNA reads as TGTGCTAGTGGTTTGGCCACAACAGGGTTCGGCTACACCTTC. It is translated as CASGLATTGFGYTF.

The chain recombines TRBV2 with TRBJ1-6; 9 bases map to TRBD1. V dropped 4 bases and J dropped 7; count of bases not matched to a gene: 5. Germline V gene sequence: CDR1 SNHLY, CDR2 FYNNEI. The CDR3 is made up of 15 amino acids. In nucleotides, the CDR3 is TGTGCCAGCAGTGCTCGGACAGGGGAGAATTCACCCCTCCACTTT. Translating gives CASSARTGENSPLHF.

This chain uses TRBV18 with TRBJ2-3; 12 bases fit TRBD2. The ends lost 8 bases at V and 6 bases at J; junction bases unmatched: 30. The CDR3 spans 22 residues. CDR1 is KGHSH and CDR2 is LQKENI in the germline V gene. The CDR3 bases are TGTGCCAGCACCTCTCGACAGGGTTCCTTACTAGCGGGGGGCCCTCCGTTGGATACGCAGTATTTT. It is translated as CASTSRQGSLLAGGPPLDTQYF.